This T cell receptor beta chain was sequenced during a study of PD-L1 blockade in urothelial cancer. Study-level background: About 90% of the roughly 29 patients comprised males who had bladder-origin urothelial cancer. Typically, measured as a median, blood samples had 140,000 or so T cells.

As for time point: peripheral blood 6 weeks after treatment start. All patients handed over anywhere from 1 to 8 samples, pretreatment and on-treatment. CDR3 length: 15 amino acids. Trimming shortened V by 5 bases and J by 0 bases, and 12 bases separated the two germline ends. The germline V gene has CDR1 SGHTA and CDR2 FQGNSA. This clone was seen more than once but under ten times. TCRdb's copy holds only in-frame clones and misses some; the assay was immunoSEQ multiplex PCR. The sample contains just under 45,000 clones, 83% of which appear only once. The gene calls are TRBV7-2 and TRBJ2-3; D is possibly TRBD2 (6 bases). This material consisted of PBMCs, taken around atezolizumab (anti-PD-L1) treatment. This receptor was obtained from a man in his sixties with urothelial cancer. This chain's CDR3 is CASSRSGLSTDTQYF. CDR3 nucleotides: TGTGCCAGCAGCCGTAGCGGCCTAAGCACAGATACGCAGTATTTT.